This T cell receptor (beta chain) emerged from a study of early T cells in non-severe SARS-CoV-2 infection. Study observations and caveats: The matching step, a VDJdb search, favored anti-spike CD8 responses and missed private and CD4 specificities.

Using its own MiXCR run on the 5' RACE reads, TCRdb lists one record per CDR3 protein. The sample yields fewer than 85,000 distinct CDR3 sequences, 12% seen once. Worth noting for this clonotype: Antigen unknown.

Germline loops: CDR1 MNHEY, CDR2 SMNVEV (reference sequence). The V end lost 4 bases, the J end lost 11 bases, and 14 bases lay between the germline ends. The CDR3 contains 12 residues. The sample was whole blood. The clonotype was recovered from an adult who was a healthcare worker with PCR-confirmed SARS-CoV-2 infection or an uninfected control (not recorded which). The chain employs TRBV27 and TRBJ1-1, with D unclear. Written as DNA, the CDR3 is TGTGCCAGCAGTTCGATACACGGTCGGGCTTTCTTT. Translation: CASSSIHGRAFF.